A single sample gave rise to the 31 T cell receptor beta chains below, sequenced in a study of T cell changes during pregnancy in multiple sclerosis. This table comes from immunoSEQ multiplex PCR, and its TCRdb copy is limited to in-frame clones, with some not included. The table includes approximately 44,000 clones, 80% to 95% detected once. The material was CD4+ T cells from peripheral blood mononuclear cells, obtained in the first trimester of pregnancy. These receptors were collected from a female donor with multiple sclerosis, enrolled in a pregnancy study.

The V call is TRBV6-1, the J call TRBJ1-3, with a tentative D call TRBD1 (6 bases). The ends were cut back, 6 bases at V and 4 bases at J, with 16 bases in the middle. The germline V gene encodes CDR1 MNHNS and CDR2 SASEGT. This CDR3 is 15 amino acids long. CDR3 in amino acids: CASSYREGGGNTIYF. The CDR3 DNA reads as TGTGCCAGCAGCTACAGGGAGGGAGGAGGAAACACCATATATTTT.

The chain employs TRBV5-6 and TRBJ2-5; 7 bases agree with TRBD1. V lost 0 bases, J lost 7 bases, and 0 bases stayed unmatched. The CDR3 has 12 amino acids. Per the germline V gene, CDR1 is SGHDT and CDR2 is YYEEEE. The CDR3 nucleotides read TGTGCCAGCAGCTTGGGACAGGGGACCCAGTACTTC. Protein sequence: CASSLGQGTQYF.

The V and J genes are TRBV18 and TRBJ1-1; no clear D gene. Germline lookup yields CDR1 KGHSH and CDR2 LQKENI. This CDR3 has 15 amino acids. V lost 3 bases to trimming and J lost 4 bases, with 15 bases between them. The CDR3 protein is CASSPQQSVATEAFF. The CDR3 nucleotides read TGTGCCAGCTCACCCCAACAGAGTGTGGCCACTGAAGCTTTCTTT.

Written as DNA, the CDR3 is TGTGCCAGCAGTTTACTCGGACAGGGGTTTGGCTACACCTTC. Residues: CASSLLGQGFGYTF. The chain couples TRBV28 to TRBJ1-2; the match to TRBD1 covers 9 bases. The CDR3 is made up of 14 amino acids. Trimming cost V 2 bases and J 7 bases; bases outside gene matches: 5. Germline V CDR1 and CDR2: MDHEN, SYDVKM.

This chain uses TRBV30 with TRBJ1-6, with a possible D match to TRBD1 (5 bases). Deletions cut 2 bases from V and 7 bases from J, with 15 bases between. The CDR3 runs to 15 residues. The germline V gene encodes CDR1 GTSNPN and CDR2 SVGIG (reference sequence). CDR3 sequence (DNA): TGTGCCTGGAGTTATGCGGGACCTGGAAATTCACCCCTCCACTTT. This sequence encodes CAWSYAGPGNSPLHF. The whole variable domain, filled in from reference TRBV30 and TRBJ1-6, reads SQTIHQWPATLVQPVGSPLSLECTVEGTSNPNLYWYRQAAGRGLQLLFYSVGIGQISSEVPQNLSASRPQDRQFILSSKKLLLSDSGFYLCAWSYAGPGNSPLHFGNGTRLTVT.

This chain links TRBV7-6 with TRBJ2-5; 9 bases fit TRBD1. V shed 5 bases and J 2 bases; nucleotides not matched to a gene: 6. The CDR3 length is 15 residues. The germline CDR1 and CDR2 sequences are SGHVS and FNYEAQ. CDR3 amino acids: CASSKGGQGQETQYF. The CDR3 region has the DNA TGTGCCAGCAGCAAAGGGGGACAGGGACAAGAGACCCAGTACTTC.

The rearrangement links TRBV19 to TRBJ1-2; TRBD1 might be the D (6 bases). Germline assignment: CDR1 LNHDA and CDR2 SQIVND (reference sequence). This CDR3 spans 14 amino acids. The V end lost 6 bases, the J end lost 4 bases, and 15 bases lay between the germline ends. This CDR3 reads CASRRGGNSYGYTF. The CDR3 nucleotides read TGTGCCAGTAGGAGGGGGGGGAACTCCTATGGCTACACCTTC.

The chain combines TRBV2 with TRBJ1-5, with D possibly matching TRBD1 (5 bases). The V gene lost 4 bases and the J gene lost 9 bases, with 16 bases spanning the gap. CDR3 size: 14 residues. Germline CDR1 is SNHLY and CDR2 is FYNNEI. This CDR3 is CASSAVTGRGPQHF. DNA of the CDR3: TGTGCCAGCAGTGCTGTTACAGGTCGAGGGCCCCAGCATTTT.

This clone was seen a single time. The J gene is TRBJ2-7, the V gene TRBV6-6; D is unclear. The germline gives CDR1 MNHNY, CDR2 SVGAGI (reference sequence). Trimming took 2 bases from V and 3 from J, leaving 8 bases between them. The CDR3 sequence is 13 residues long. CDR3 in amino acids: CASSYNSNYEQYF. DNA for the CDR3: TGTGCCAGCAGTTACAATTCAAACTACGAGCAGTACTTC.

J is TRBJ1-5 and V is TRBV6-6, with 8 bases fitting TRBD1. Germline V CDR1 and CDR2: MNHNY, SVGAGI (reference sequence). This CDR3 has 12 residues. V dropped 5 bases and J dropped 13; count of bases not matched to a gene: 7. In DNA, the CDR3 is TGTGCCAGCAGTCCAAGGACAGGGTCACAGCATTTT. Protein: CASSPRTGSQHF.

The genes are TRBV7-6 and TRBJ1-1; the D is unclear. This CDR3 contains 15 residues. Germline lookup yields CDR1 SGHVS and CDR2 FNYEAQ. V lost 1 base and J 0 bases, leaving 9 bases between the germline ends. The CDR3 sequence is CASSLGGGMNTEAFF. Here the CDR3 DNA reads TGTGCCAGCAGCTTAGGGGGAGGTATGAACACTGAAGCTTTCTTT.

The chain carries TRBV27 and TRBJ2-1; the match to TRBD2 covers 7 bases. With 4 bases clipped from V and 4 bases from J, the junction kept 4 bases outside the gene matches. Germline CDR1 is MNHEY and CDR2 is SMNVEV (reference sequence). The CDR3 consists of 14 residues. CDR3 sequence reads: CASSSRGSYNEQFF. Here the CDR3 DNA reads TGTGCCAGCAGTTCCCGCGGGAGTTACAATGAGCAGTTCTTC.

The CDR3, as DNA: TGTGCCAGCAGTGGGGGGAGGCTGGCAGGGGCCAACGTCCTGACTTTC. Encoded protein: CASSGGRLAGANVLTF. V and J are TRBV14 and TRBJ2-6; tentatively, D is TRBD2 (6 bases). The CDR3 is 16 amino acids. Trimming left V 6 bases short and J 4 bases short, with 16 bases between. The germline CDR1 and CDR2 sequences are SGHDN and FVKESK. The full variable domain, with the rest looked up from reference TRBV14 and TRBJ2-6, is EAGVTQFPSHSVIEKGQTVTLRCDPISGHDNLYWYRRVMGKEIKFLLHFVKESKQDESGMPNNRFLAERTGGTYSTLKVQPAELEDSGVYFCASSGGRLAGANVLTFGAGSRLTVL.

CDR3 nucleotides: TGTGCCAGCAGCTTAGGGCTAGCCTACGAGCAGTACTTC. Translation: CASSLGLAYEQYF. The rearrangement links TRBV7-9 to TRBJ2-7; D is unclear. Germline V gene sequence: CDR1 SEHNR, CDR2 FQNEAQ (reference sequence). The CDR3 consists of 13 residues. V was pared by 1 base and J by 2 bases, with 6 bases between.

The CDR3 reads CASSIDAGNAYEQYF. CDR3 bases: TGTGCCAGTAGTATAGATGCGGGCAACGCCTACGAGCAGTACTTC. The chain recombines TRBV19 with TRBJ2-7; a weak D match, TRBD2 (5 bases). Per germline, CDR1 LNHDA and CDR2 SQIVND (reference sequence). The ends were cut back, 0 bases at V and 2 bases at J, with 11 bases in the middle. The CDR3 has 15 residues.

This clone was counted a single time. This chain joins TRBV5-6 and TRBJ1-4; D is perhaps TRBD1 (5 bases). The CDR3 contains 14 residues. V was cut by 2 bases and J by 3 bases, with 8 bases left in between. Germline V gene sequence: CDR1 SGHDT, CDR2 YYEEEE. CDR3 in DNA: TGTGCCAGCAGCTTTCGGGGGGCTAATGAAAAACTGTTTTTT. This gives the protein CASSFRGANEKLFF. The variable domain in full, completed from reference TRBV5-6 and TRBJ1-4, reads DAGVTQSPTHLIKTRGQQVTLRCSPKSGHDTVSWYQQALGQGPQFIFQYYEEEERQRGNFPDRFSGHQFPNYSSELNVNALLLGDSALYLCASSFRGANEKLFFGSGTQLSVL.

The rearrangement links TRBV18 to TRBJ1-1, with unresolved D. Deletions cut 6 bases from V and 4 bases from J, with 15 bases between. Germline CDR1 KGHSH, CDR2 LQKENI. The CDR3 covers 14 residues. The CDR3 coding sequence is TGTGCCAGCTCCCCCGTTAGGGAGGTCACTGAAGCTTTCTTT. Translated, it gives CASSPVREVTEAFF.

This clone was seen only once. The chain is built from TRBV11-1 and TRBJ2-2; 12 nucleotides agree with TRBD2. CDR1 is SGHAT and CDR2 is FQDESV in the germline V gene (reference sequence). There are 16 residues in the CDR3. With 5 bases clipped from V and 7 bases from J, the junction kept 8 bases outside the gene matches. The CDR3 here is CASSLLAGGYVGELFF. The CDR3 nucleotides read TGTGCCAGCAGCCTACTAGCGGGAGGTTATGTCGGGGAGCTGTTTTTT.

The J gene is TRBJ1-2, the V gene TRBV27; tentative D call: TRBD1 (6 bases). Looked up from germline, CDR1 is MNHEY and CDR2 is SMNVEV (reference sequence). This CDR3 region has 15 residues. The V gene lost 5 bases and the J gene lost 4 bases, with 17 bases spanning the gap. CDR3 DNA: TGTGCCAGCAGTCCTGAGGGGGGGCCGACCTATGGCTACACCTTC. Residues: CASSPEGGPTYGYTF.

This chain connects TRBV5-1 to TRBJ2-2; 10 bases are a match to TRBD2. V lost 4 bases, J lost 7 bases, and 13 bases stayed unmatched. The length of the CDR3 is 17 residues. Germline V gene lookup returns CDR1 SGHRS and CDR2 YFSETQ. Here the CDR3 DNA reads TGCGCCAGCAGCCCGCGGCATTCTAGCGGGAGCGGCGGGGAGCTGTTTTTT. This encodes CASSPRHSSGSGGELFF.

The chain combines TRBV6-4 with TRBJ2-2; possibly TRBD2 for D (6 bases). CDR3 length equals 17 residues. Germline V gene lookup returns CDR1 MRHNA and CDR2 SNTAGT. The germline V and J ends were trimmed by 0 bases and 2 bases, with 13 bases remaining between them. The DNA of the CDR3 is TGTGCCAGCAGTGACTCTGGACTACCCATCAACACCGGGGAGCTGTTTTTT. Translating it yields CASSDSGLPINTGELFF.

The chain is built from TRBV7-2 and TRBJ1-5; perhaps TRBD1 as D (6 bases). CDR3 length: 16 amino acids. Deletions cut 0 bases from V and 7 bases from J, with 16 bases between. Per germline, CDR1 SGHTA and CDR2 FQGNSA. In DNA, the CDR3 is TGTGCCAGCAGCTTAGCCCCCGGGACACCTATACAGCCCCAGCATTTT. This sequence encodes CASSLAPGTPIQPQHF.

The chain uses TRBV28 and TRBJ2-2; weak D call: TRBD2 (6 bases). The CDR3 spans 17 residues. Trimming took off 10 bases at V and 6 bases at J, with 27 bases between the two ends. CDR1 is MDHEN, CDR2 SYDVKM, per germline. CDR3 sequence reads: CAIAPRTAAWGAGELFF. DNA of the CDR3: TGTGCCATCGCGCCCCGGACCGCCGCCTGGGGGGCCGGGGAGCTGTTTTTT.

The J gene is TRBJ2-7, the V gene TRBV5-4; 9 bases align to TRBD1. The CDR3 extends over 15 amino acids. Germline loops: CDR1 SGHNT, CDR2 YYREEE (reference sequence). V gave up 1 base and J gave up 5 bases; unmatched junction bases: 7. The CDR3 bases are TGTGCCAGCAGCTTGTCAGGACAGGGGATGGACGAGCAGTACTTC. Protein: CASSLSGQGMDEQYF.

This chain joins TRBV7-2 and TRBJ2-3, with D maybe TRBD2 (7 bases). CDR3 length: 15 residues. Germline V lookup: CDR1 SGHTA, CDR2 FQGNSA. V was pared by 2 bases and J by 6 bases, with 15 bases between. The CDR3 protein is CASSLNLGGGDTQYF. CDR3 sequence (DNA): TGTGCCAGCAGCTTAAATTTGGGAGGGGGGGATACGCAGTATTTT.

The chain couples TRBV4-3 to TRBJ2-5; the match to TRBD2 covers 9 bases. This CDR3 has 18 residues. Germline trimming cut 1 base from V and 2 bases from J; bases unmatched to any gene: 11. CDR1 and CDR2 (germline): LGHNA, YSLEER. The CDR3 nucleotides read TGCGCCAGCAGCCAAGGTAGCGGGAGCCGAGCGTCGCAAGAGACCCAGTACTTC. Amino acids: CASSQGSGSRASQETQYF.

The sample holds one count of this clone. V gene TRBV2 combines with J gene TRBJ1-4; no reliable D call. Germline loops: CDR1 SNHLY, CDR2 FYNNEI. The CDR3 is made up of 14 amino acids. The germline V and J ends were trimmed by 6 bases and 5 bases, with 13 bases remaining between them. CDR3 nucleotides: TGTGCCAGCAGGGAGGAGAGGGCGAATGAAAAACTGTTTTTT. Protein: CASREERANEKLFF.

For the CDR3, the DNA is TGTGCCAGCAGCCCAGGGGCAGGGGGTCAAGAGACCCAGTACTTC. It encodes CASSPGAGGQETQYF. V gene TRBV7-2 combines with J gene TRBJ2-5; 7 nucleotides line up with TRBD1. CDR1 and CDR2 from the germline V gene are SGHTA and FQGNSA. The CDR3 consists of 15 residues. Unmatched junction bases numbered 8, after V lost 5 bases and J lost 2 bases.

V is TRBV5-4 and J is TRBJ2-7; D is ambiguous. This CDR3 spans 13 amino acids. Germline V gene lookup returns CDR1 SGHNT and CDR2 YYREEE (reference sequence). Trimming stripped 3 bases from V and 3 bases from J, with 10 bases between. The CDR3 spells CASSSPGRYEQYF. DNA of the CDR3: TGTGCCAGCAGCTCACCTGGGCGCTACGAGCAGTACTTC.

This sequence joins TRBV10-3 and TRBJ2-3; 7 positions agree with TRBD2. Germline V gene lookup returns CDR1 ENHRY and CDR2 SYGVKD. V trimming: 8 bases; J trimming: 0 bases; junction bases outside the gene matches: 5. This CDR3 has 14 amino acids. The CDR3 coding sequence is TGTGCCATCGGGGAGGGAGTTAGCACAGATACGCAGTATTTT. It translates to CAIGEGVSTDTQYF.

This rearrangement joins TRBV5-4 to TRBJ2-5; 8 bases align to TRBD1. The germline V gene encodes CDR1 SGHNT and CDR2 YYREEE (reference sequence). This CDR3 has 15 residues. V dropped 3 bases and J dropped 5; count of bases not matched to a gene: 9. The DNA for the CDR3 is TGTGCCAGCAGCTCACGTCCGGACAGGGAGGAGACCCAGTACTTC. It encodes CASSSRPDREETQYF.